The clone carrying this T cell receptor (beta chain) turned up a few times. Its antigen remains unknown. Blood replicates held 0.5 ug DNA, tumor or normal breast about 1.5 ug, two each. Here immunoSEQ multiplex PCR was the method, and the copy in TCRdb shows in-frame clones only, minus some. This sample yields fewer than 80,000 clones, of which approximately 84% are seen a single time; approximately 4.5% belongs to the top ten. This sample was included in a study of early stage breast cancer tumors. Study at large: Roughly 8 ER+/PR+/HER2- tumors were invasive ductal; four were invasive lobular.

The study's findings and limits: Tumors had approximately 2.5-fold higher T cell density and higher clonality than adjacent normal breast tissue. Enriched TCRB sequences shared across patients were mostly commonly generated sequences.

Source material: blood. This sequence originates from a person aged 40-50 years with breast cancer.

The CDR3 loop is CASSEGLGADTQYF. The CDR3 coding sequence is TGTGCCAGCAGTGAAGGACTAGGGGCAGATACGCAGTATTTT. V gene TRBV6-4 combines with J gene TRBJ2-3; TRBD2 matches 7 bases. Germline loops: CDR1 MRHNA, CDR2 SNTAGT. CDR3 length: 14 amino acids. Trimming took 3 bases from V and 4 from J; bases not matched to a gene: 4.